This record concerns one T cell receptor (beta chain) sequence. The sample originates from a study of T cell changes during pregnancy in multiple sclerosis. Here immunoSEQ multiplex PCR was the method, and the copy in TCRdb shows in-frame clones only, minus some. The sample holds tens of thousands of clones, roughly 92% seen once. J lost 5 bases, V lost 0 bases, and 4 bases had no gene match. Germline assignment: CDR1 SGHKS and CDR2 YYEKEE (reference sequence). CDR3 length: 16 amino acids. Sequences were derived from peripheral blood, sampled after pregnancy. The chain recombines TRBV5-5 with TRBJ1-6, with TRBD1 matching 8 bases. The TCR sequence derives from a female donor with multiple sclerosis, enrolled in a pregnancy study. The CDR3 nucleotides read TGTGCCAGCAGCTTGGTTGGGACAGGAGATAATTCACCCCTCCACTTT. This codes for CASSLVGTGDNSPLHF.